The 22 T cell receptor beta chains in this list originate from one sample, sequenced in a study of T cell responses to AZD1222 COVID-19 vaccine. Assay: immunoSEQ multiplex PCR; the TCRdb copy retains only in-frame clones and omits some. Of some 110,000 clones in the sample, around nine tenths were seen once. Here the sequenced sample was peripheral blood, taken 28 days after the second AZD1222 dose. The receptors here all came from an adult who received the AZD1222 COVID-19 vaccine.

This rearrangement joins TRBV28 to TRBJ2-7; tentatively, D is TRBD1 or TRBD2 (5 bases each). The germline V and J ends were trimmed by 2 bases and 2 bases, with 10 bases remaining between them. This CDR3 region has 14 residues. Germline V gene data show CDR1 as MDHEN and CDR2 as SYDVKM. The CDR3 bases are TGTGCCAGCAGTTTACAGGGAGACGCCTACGAGCAGTACTTC. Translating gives CASSLQGDAYEQYF.

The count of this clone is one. CDR3 sequence (DNA): TGTGCCACCAGCGGCCGTGATTGGAACGAGCAGTACTTC. Amino acid sequence: CATSGRDWNEQYF. The chain employs TRBV15 and TRBJ2-7; D is undetermined. Trimming took 5 bases from V and 5 from J, leaving 13 bases between them. CDR3 length: 13 residues. Per the germline V gene, CDR1 is LNHNV and CDR2 is YYDKDF (reference sequence). Full variable domain (outside the CDR3, taken from reference TRBV15 and TRBJ2-7): DAMVIQNPRYQVTQFGKPVTLSCSQTLNHNVMYWYQQKSSQAPKLLFHYYDKDFNNEADTPDNFQSRRPNTSFCFLDIRSPGLGDTAMYLCATSGRDWNEQYFGPGTRLTVT.

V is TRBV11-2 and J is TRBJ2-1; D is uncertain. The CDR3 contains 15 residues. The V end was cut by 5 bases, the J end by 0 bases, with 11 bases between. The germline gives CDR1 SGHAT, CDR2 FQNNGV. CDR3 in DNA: TGTGCCAGCAGCCCTGTGATGAGCTCCTACAATGAGCAGTTCTTC. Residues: CASSPVMSSYNEQFF.

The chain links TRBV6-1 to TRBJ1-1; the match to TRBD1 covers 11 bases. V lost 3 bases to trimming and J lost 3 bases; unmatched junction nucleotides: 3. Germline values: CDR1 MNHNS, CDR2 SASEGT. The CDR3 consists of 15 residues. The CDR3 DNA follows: TGTGCCAGCAGTGAGGACAGGGGGCTAGACACTGAAGCTTTCTTT. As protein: CASSEDRGLDTEAFF.

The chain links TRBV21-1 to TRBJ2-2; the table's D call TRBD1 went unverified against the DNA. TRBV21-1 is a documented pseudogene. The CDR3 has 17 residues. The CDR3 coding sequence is TGTGCCAGCAGCAAGAGATCCGGGACAGCGAACACCGGGGAGCTGTTTTTT. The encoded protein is CASSKRSGTANTGELFF.

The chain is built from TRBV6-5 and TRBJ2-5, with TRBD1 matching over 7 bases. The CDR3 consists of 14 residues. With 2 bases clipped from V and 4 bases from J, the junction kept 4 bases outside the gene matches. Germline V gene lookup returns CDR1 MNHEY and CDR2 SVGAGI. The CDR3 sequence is CASSYMAGGETQYF. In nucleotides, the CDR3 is TGTGCCAGCAGTTACATGGCAGGGGGAGAGACCCAGTACTTC.

The CDR3 coding sequence is TGTGCCAGCAGCTTGGGGGGCACAAGCGCTGAAGCTTTCTTT. Its translation: CASSLGGTSAEAFF. This chain connects TRBV7-3 to TRBJ1-1; a possible D gene is TRBD1 (6 bases). Germline CDR1 is SGHTA and CDR2 is FQGTGA. V gave up 3 bases and J gave up 6 bases, with 14 bases separating them. The CDR3 totals 14 residues.

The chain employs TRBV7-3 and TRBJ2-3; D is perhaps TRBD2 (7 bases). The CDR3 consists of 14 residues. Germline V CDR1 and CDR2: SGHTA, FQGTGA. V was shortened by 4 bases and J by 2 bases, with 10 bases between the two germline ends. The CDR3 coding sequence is TGTGCCAGCAGCTCTGCGGGGGCCACAGATACGCAGTATTTT. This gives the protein CASSSAGATDTQYF.

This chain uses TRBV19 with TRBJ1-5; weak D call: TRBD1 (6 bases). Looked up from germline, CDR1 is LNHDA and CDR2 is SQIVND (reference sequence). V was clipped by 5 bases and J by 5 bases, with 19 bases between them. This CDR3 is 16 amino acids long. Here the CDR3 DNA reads TGTGCCAGTAGTTCCCGGACAGCCGGATTCGATCAGCCCCAGCATTTT. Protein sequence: CASSSRTAGFDQPQHF.

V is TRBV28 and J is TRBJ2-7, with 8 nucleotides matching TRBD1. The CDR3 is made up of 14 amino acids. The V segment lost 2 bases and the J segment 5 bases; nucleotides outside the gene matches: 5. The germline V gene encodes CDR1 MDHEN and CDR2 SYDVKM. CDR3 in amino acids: CASSLQQGGDEQYF. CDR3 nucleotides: TGTGCCAGCAGTTTACAACAGGGGGGCGACGAGCAGTACTTC.

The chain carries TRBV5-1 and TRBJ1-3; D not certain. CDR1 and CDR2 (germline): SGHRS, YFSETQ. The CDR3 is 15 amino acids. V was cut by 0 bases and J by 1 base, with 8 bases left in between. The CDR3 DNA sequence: TGCGCCAGCAGCTTGGATCCTACGTCTGGAAACACCATATATTTT. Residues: CASSLDPTSGNTIYF. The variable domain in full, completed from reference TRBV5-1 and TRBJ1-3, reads KAGVTQTPRYLIKTRGQQVTLSCSPISGHRSVSWYQQTPGQGLQFLFEYFSETQRNKGNFPGRFSGRQFSNSRSEMNVSTLELGDSALYLCASSLDPTSGNTIYFGEGSWLTVV.

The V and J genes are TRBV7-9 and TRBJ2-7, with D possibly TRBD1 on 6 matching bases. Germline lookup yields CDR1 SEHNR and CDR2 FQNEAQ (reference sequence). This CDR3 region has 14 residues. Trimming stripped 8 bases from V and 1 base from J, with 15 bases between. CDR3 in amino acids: CASLEQGISYEQYF. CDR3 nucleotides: TGTGCCAGCTTAGAACAGGGTATTTCCTACGAGCAGTACTTC.

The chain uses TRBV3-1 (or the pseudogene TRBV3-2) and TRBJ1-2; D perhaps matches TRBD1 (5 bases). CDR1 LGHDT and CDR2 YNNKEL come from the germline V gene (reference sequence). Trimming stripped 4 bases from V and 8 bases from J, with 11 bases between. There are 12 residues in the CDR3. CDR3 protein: CASSPPKGGYTF. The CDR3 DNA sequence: TGTGCCAGCAGCCCTCCGAAGGGGGGCTACACCTTC.

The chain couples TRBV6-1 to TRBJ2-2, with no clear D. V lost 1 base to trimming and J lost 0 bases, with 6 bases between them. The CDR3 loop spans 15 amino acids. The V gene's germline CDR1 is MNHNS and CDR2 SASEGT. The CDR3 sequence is CASSEDWANTGELFF. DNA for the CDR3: TGTGCCAGCAGTGAAGACTGGGCGAACACCGGGGAGCTGTTTTTT.

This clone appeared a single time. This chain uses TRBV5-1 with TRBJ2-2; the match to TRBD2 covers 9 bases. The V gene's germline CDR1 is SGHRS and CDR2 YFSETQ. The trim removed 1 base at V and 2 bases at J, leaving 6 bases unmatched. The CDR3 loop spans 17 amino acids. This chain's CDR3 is CASSLMASGANTGELFF. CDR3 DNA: TGCGCCAGCAGCTTGATGGCTAGCGGGGCTAACACCGGGGAGCTGTTTTTT.

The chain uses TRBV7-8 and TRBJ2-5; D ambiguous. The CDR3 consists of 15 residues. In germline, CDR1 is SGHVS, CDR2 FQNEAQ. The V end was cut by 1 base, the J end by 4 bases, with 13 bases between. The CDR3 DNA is TGTGCCAGCAGCTTAGGGTGGGTGGCCGGAGAGACCCAGTACTTC. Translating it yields CASSLGWVAGETQYF. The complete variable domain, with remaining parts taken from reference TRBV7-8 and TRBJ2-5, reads GAGVSQSPRYKVAKRGQDVALRCDPISGHVSLFWYQQALGQGPEFLTYFQNEAQLDKSGLPSDRFFAERPEGSVSTLKIQRTQQEDSAVYLCASSLGWVAGETQYFGPGTRLLVL.

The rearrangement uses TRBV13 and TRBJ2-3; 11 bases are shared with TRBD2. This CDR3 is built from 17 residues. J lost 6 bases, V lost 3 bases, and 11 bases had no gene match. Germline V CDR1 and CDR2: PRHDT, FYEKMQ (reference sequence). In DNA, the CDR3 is TGTGCCAGCAGCTTGGAGATAGCGGGAGGGCCGGCGGATACGCAGTATTTT. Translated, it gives CASSLEIAGGPADTQYF.

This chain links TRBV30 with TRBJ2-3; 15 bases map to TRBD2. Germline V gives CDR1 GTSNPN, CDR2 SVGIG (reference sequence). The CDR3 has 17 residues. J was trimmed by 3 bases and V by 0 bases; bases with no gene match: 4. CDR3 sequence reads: CAWSVPGLAGGTDTQYF. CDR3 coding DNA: TGTGCCTGGAGTGTACCCGGACTAGCGGGGGGGACAGATACGCAGTATTTT.

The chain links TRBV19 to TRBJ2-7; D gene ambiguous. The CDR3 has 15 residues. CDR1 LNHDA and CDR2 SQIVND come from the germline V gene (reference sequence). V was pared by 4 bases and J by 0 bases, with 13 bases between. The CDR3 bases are TGTGCCAGTAGTAAGCAAACGGACGGCTCCTACGAGCAGTACTTC. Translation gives CASSKQTDGSYEQYF.

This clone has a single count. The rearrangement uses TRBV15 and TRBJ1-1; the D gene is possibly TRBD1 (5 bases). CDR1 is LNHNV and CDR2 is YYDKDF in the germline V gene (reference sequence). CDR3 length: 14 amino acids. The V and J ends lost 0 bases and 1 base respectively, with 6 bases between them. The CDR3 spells CATSRDTGNTEAFF. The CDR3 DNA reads TGTGCCACCAGCAGAGATACAGGGAACACTGAAGCTTTCTTT.

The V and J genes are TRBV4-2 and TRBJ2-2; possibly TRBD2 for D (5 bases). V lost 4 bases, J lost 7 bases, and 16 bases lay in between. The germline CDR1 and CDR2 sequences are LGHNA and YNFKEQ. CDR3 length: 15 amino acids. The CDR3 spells CASSPEGQRSGELFF. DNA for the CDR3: TGTGCCAGCAGCCCGGAAGGTCAGCGGAGCGGGGAGCTGTTTTTT.

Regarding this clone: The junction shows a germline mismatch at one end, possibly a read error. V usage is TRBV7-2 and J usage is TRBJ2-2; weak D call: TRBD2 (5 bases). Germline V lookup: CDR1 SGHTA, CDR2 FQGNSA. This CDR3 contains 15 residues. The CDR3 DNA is TGTGCCAGCAGCTCGCAAAGGAGGAACCCCGGGGAGCTGTTTTTT. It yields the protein CASSSQRRNPGELFF. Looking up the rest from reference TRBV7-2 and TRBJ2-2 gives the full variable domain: GAGVSQSPSNKVTEKGKDVELRCDPISGHTALYWYRQSLGQGLEFLIYFQGNSAPDKSGLPSDRFSAERTGGSVSTLTIQRTQQEDSAVYLCASSSQRRNPGELFFGEGSRLTVL.